Below are 12 T cell receptor beta chains sequenced from a single sample in a study of identical twins. In TCRdb, the 5' RACE reads were re-called with MiXCR into one record per CDR3 protein. Of more than 650,000 distinct CDR3 sequences listed, over 5% were seen once; the top ten hold around 1.9%. The sequenced material came from naive T cells sorted from blood. All receptors derive from a man in his late teens or twenties in good health.

This clonotype was seen repeatedly, ten times or more. The genes are TRBV18 and TRBJ1-1; D call uncertain. The CDR3 has 14 residues. V lost 2 bases, J lost 4 bases, and 11 bases lay in between. Per germline, CDR1 KGHSH and CDR2 LQKENI. The CDR3 protein is CASSPGRLGTEAFF. In nucleotides, the CDR3 is TGTGCCAGCTCACCAGGCAGGTTGGGCACTGAAGCTTTCTTT.

Many counts were recorded for this clonotype. This chain uses TRBV10-3 with TRBJ2-7; D is perhaps TRBD1 or TRBD2 (5 bases each). Germline loops: CDR1 ENHRY, CDR2 SYGVKD. This CDR3 spans 13 amino acids. Trimming took 7 bases from V and 4 from J, leaving 14 bases between them. The chain's CDR3 is CAITEGLGYEQYV. The CDR3, as DNA: TGTGCCATCACCGAGGGGCTGGGATACGAGCAGTACGTC.

CDR3 bases: TGTGCCAGCTGGAGCCCGACAGAGAACACCGGGGAGCTGTTTTTT. It is translated as CASWSPTENTGELFF. This rearrangement joins TRBV2 to TRBJ2-2; the D gene is possibly TRBD1 (5 bases). Germline-derived CDR1 and CDR2 are SNHLY and FYNNEI. Trimming stripped 8 bases from V and 1 base from J, with 14 bases between. CDR3 length: 15 amino acids.

This clonotype was counted only a few times. The chain joins TRBV15 to TRBJ2-1; TRBD2 matches at 10 bases. V lost 5 bases and J lost 11; bases outside the gene matches: 9. The CDR3 extends over 14 amino acids. The germline V gene encodes CDR1 LNHNV and CDR2 YYDKDF (reference sequence). CDR3 region: CATSRTSGTLQQFF. CDR3 bases: TGTGCCACCAGCCGCACTAGCGGGACCCTTCAGCAGTTCTTC.

The chain is built from TRBV4-1 and TRBJ1-1; D gene uncertain. The V end lost 7 bases, the J end lost 0 bases, and 15 bases lay between the germline ends. The CDR3 is made up of 15 amino acids. Germline values: CDR1 MGHRA, CDR2 YSYEKL. In DNA, the CDR3 is TGCGCCAGCACCGAACTCAACGGCGTGAACACTGAAGCTTTCTTT. It yields the protein CASTELNGVNTEAFF.

This clonotype was observed at least ten times. The chain joins TRBV5-1 to TRBJ2-2, with D possibly being TRBD1 (6 bases). This CDR3 contains 15 residues. Trimming took 0 bases from V and 8 from J, leaving 14 bases between them. Per germline, CDR1 SGHRS and CDR2 YFSETQ. The CDR3 DNA sequence: TGCGCCAGCAGCTTGGCCAGGGGTTTACCGGGGGAGCTGTTTTTT. Translated, it gives CASSLARGLPGELFF.

This clonotype was counted a few times. The J gene is TRBJ2-7, the V gene TRBV20-1; D perhaps matches TRBD2 (7 bases). The germline V and J ends were trimmed by 6 bases and 5 bases, with 20 bases remaining between them. The CDR3 is made up of 14 amino acids. Germline CDR1 and CDR2: DFQATT and SNEGSKA (reference sequence). The CDR3 loop reads CSATKGGGDDEQYF. The CDR3 nucleotides read TGCAGTGCGACCAAAGGAGGGGGGGACGACGAGCAGTACTTC.

This clonotype was picked up a small number of times. The CDR3 sequence: CASSKGEETQYF. As DNA, the CDR3 is TGTGCCAGCAGCAAAGGAGAGGAGACCCAGTACTTC. The genes are TRBV21-1 and TRBJ2-5. TRBV21-1 is deemed a pseudogene. The CDR3 length is 12 residues.

The V gene is TRBV2, the J gene TRBJ2-7, with TRBD2 identical over 7 bases. CDR1 is SNHLY, CDR2 FYNNEI, per germline. The CDR3 spans 13 residues. Unmatched junction bases numbered 4, after V lost 7 bases and J lost 1 base. CDR3 nucleotide sequence: TGTGCCAGCACCAAGGGAGGGTCCTACGAGCAGTACTTC. Its translation: CASTKGGSYEQYF.

This clonotype was counted a few times. The rearrangement joins TRBV6-1 to TRBJ2-3; 7 bases match TRBD2. The junction had 12 bases not matched to a gene; V was cut back by 6 bases and J by 6 bases. This CDR3 spans 15 amino acids. Germline assignment: CDR1 MNHNS and CDR2 SASEGT. DNA for the CDR3: TGTGCCAGCAGGAGTCATTGGGTGCGGGGGGATACGCAGTATTTT. Amino acids: CASRSHWVRGDTQYF.

This clonotype was observed a handful of times. The chain recombines TRBV20-1 with TRBJ1-5, with D perhaps matching TRBD1 (5 bases). V was clipped by 2 bases and J by 3 bases, with 14 bases between them. The CDR3 consists of 15 residues. Looked up from germline, CDR1 is DFQATT and CDR2 is SNEGSKA (reference sequence). This CDR3 is CSARRGREYNQPQHF. In DNA, the CDR3 is TGCAGTGCTAGACGGGGCAGGGAATACAATCAGCCCCAGCATTTT.

This clonotype appeared a few times. This rearrangement joins TRBV18 to TRBJ2-2; D assignment may be TRBD1 or TRBD2 (5 bases each). V lost 7 bases, J lost 4 bases, and 16 bases lay in between. The CDR3 spans 15 residues. The germline CDR1 and CDR2 sequences are KGHSH and LQKENI. The CDR3 sequence: CASLRDASGTGELFF. CDR3 DNA: TGTGCCAGCTTACGGGACGCCTCGGGCACCGGGGAGCTGTTTTTT.